Each of the 16 T cell receptor beta chains below was sequenced from the same sample in a study of blood T cell repertoires in COVID-19. The table came from immunoSEQ multiplex PCR; TCRdb's copy has only in-frame clones and leaves some out. This table has 150,000 or so clones, 78% appearing once. The sample taken for sequencing was peripheral blood. The source of these receptors is a man older than 75 with acute or convalescent COVID-19.

This clone was found once. This sequence joins TRBV5-4 and TRBJ1-2; 8 positions match TRBD1. The CDR3 loop spans 15 amino acids. CDR1 SGHNT and CDR2 YYREEE come from the germline V gene (reference sequence). V lost 1 base, J lost 2 bases, and 4 bases stayed unmatched. CDR3 loop: CASSLTGGANYGYTF. Written as DNA, the CDR3 is TGTGCCAGCAGCTTGACAGGGGGAGCGAACTATGGCTACACCTTC.

This chain links TRBV2 with TRBJ2-5; D is perhaps TRBD2 (6 bases). The V end lost 3 bases, the J end lost 3 bases, and 17 bases lay between the germline ends. The CDR3 has 16 amino acids. Per the germline V gene, CDR1 is SNHLY and CDR2 is FYNNEI. The CDR3 reads CASSETSGLPKETQYF. DNA for the CDR3: TGTGCCAGCAGTGAGACCTCGGGACTCCCGAAAGAGACCCAGTACTTC.

The chain links TRBV5-1 to TRBJ1-6; maybe TRBD1 (6 bases). Trimming removed 4 bases at V and 10 bases at J, with 12 bases between. Looked up from germline, CDR1 is SGHRS and CDR2 is YFSETQ. CDR3 size: 13 residues. CDR3 amino acids: CASSVGQSSPLHF. The CDR3 region has the DNA TGCGCCAGCAGCGTAGGACAGAGCTCACCCCTCCACTTT.

This clone has just a few counts. The chain is built from TRBV27 and TRBJ2-7, with D unclear. The germline CDR1 and CDR2 sequences are MNHEY and SMNVEV (reference sequence). The CDR3 has 15 residues. V dropped 0 bases and J dropped 2 bases, with 11 bases sitting between them. The DNA for the CDR3 is TGTGCCAGCAGTTTATCGAACAGCTTAACCTACGAGCAGTACTTC. Encoded protein: CASSLSNSLTYEQYF.

The rearrangement uses TRBV7-2 and TRBJ1-2, with D possibly being TRBD1 (5 bases). V gave up 2 bases and J gave up 6 bases, with 7 bases separating them. Per the germline V gene, CDR1 is SGHTA and CDR2 is FQGNSA. There are 12 residues in the CDR3. CDR3 residues: CASSLRGDGYTF. For the CDR3, the DNA is TGTGCCAGCAGCTTACGGGGGGATGGCTACACCTTC.

The chain combines TRBV5-1 with TRBJ2-5, with a possible D match to TRBD2 (6 bases). Trimming shortened V by 4 bases and J by 0 bases, and 13 bases separated the two germline ends. The CDR3 runs 15 residues. Germline assignment: CDR1 SGHRS and CDR2 YFSETQ. The CDR3 DNA reads as TGCGCCAGCAGCGCCAACGGGGGTTACCAAGAGACCCAGTACTTC. This translates into CASSANGGYQETQYF.

This clone appeared a few times. The gene calls are TRBV11-3 and TRBJ2-7, with 9 bases that match TRBD2. The V gene's germline CDR1 is SGHNT and CDR2 YENEEA. The CDR3 covers 15 residues. With 1 base clipped from V and 4 bases from J, the junction kept 5 bases outside the gene matches. CDR3 residues: CASSLGGLAGYEQYF. The DNA of the CDR3 is TGTGCCAGCAGCTTAGGCGGGCTAGCGGGATACGAGCAGTACTTC.

The gene calls are TRBV5-8 and TRBJ1-2, with unresolved D. The CDR3 sequence is 13 residues long. V lost 0 bases, J lost 5 bases, and 8 bases lay in between. Germline V gives CDR1 SGHTS, CDR2 YDEGEE. The CDR3 region has the DNA TGTGCCAGCAGCTTGGGGCATTCATATGGCTACACCTTC. Protein product: CASSLGHSYGYTF.

As concerns this clone: Germline is not matched at one junction end, which may reflect a read error. This chain joins TRBV7-7 and TRBJ2-5; TRBD1 matches 10 bases. Looked up from germline, CDR1 is SSHAT and CDR2 is FNYEAQ (reference sequence). The CDR3 extends over 15 amino acids. The CDR3: CASSFGTGVQETQYF. Written as DNA, the CDR3 is TGTGCTAGCAGCTTTGGGACAGGGGTCCAAGAGACCCAGTACTTC.

This clone has a single count. V and J are TRBV5-8 and TRBJ2-2; tentative D call: TRBD1 (5 bases). This CDR3 comprises 13 residues. The ends were cut back, 1 base at V and 6 bases at J, with 7 bases in the middle. Per germline, CDR1 SGHTS and CDR2 YDEGEE. The CDR3 coding sequence is TGTGCCAGCAGCTTGAGGGGTGCCGGGGAGCTGTTTTTT. Residues: CASSLRGAGELFF. The variable domain in full, completed from reference TRBV5-8 and TRBJ2-2, reads EAGVTQSPTHLIKTRGQQATLRCSPISGHTSVYWYQQALGLGLQFLLWYDEGEERNRGNFPPRFSGRQFPNYSSELNVNALELEDSALYLCASSLRGAGELFFGEGSRLTVL.

The rearrangement links TRBV3-1 (or the pseudogene TRBV3-2) to TRBJ1-2, with D hard to call. CDR3 length equals 16 residues. Trimming removed 0 bases at V and 7 bases at J, with 18 bases between. Germline CDR1 and CDR2: LGHDT and YNNKEL (reference sequence). The CDR3 loop reads CASSQDSRAGEGGYTF. The CDR3 bases are TGTGCCAGCAGCCAAGATTCTAGGGCCGGGGAGGGTGGCTACACCTTC.

This clone has only a few counts. The rearrangement links TRBV5-1 to TRBJ2-6, with D hard to call. V was pared by 4 bases and J by 0 bases, with 5 bases between. This CDR3 comprises 14 residues. The V gene's germline CDR1 is SGHRS and CDR2 YFSETQ. The CDR3 loop is CASSLYSGANVLTF. The CDR3 DNA reads TGCGCCAGCAGCCTTTACTCTGGGGCCAACGTCCTGACTTTC. Variable domain in full (rest from reference TRBV5-1 and TRBJ2-6): KAGVTQTPRYLIKTRGQQVTLSCSPISGHRSVSWYQQTPGQGLQFLFEYFSETQRNKGNFPGRFSGRQFSNSRSEMNVSTLELGDSALYLCASSLYSGANVLTFGAGSRLTVL.

The chain links TRBV12-3 or TRBV12-4 to TRBJ1-3; the D gene is possibly TRBD1 (5 bases). The CDR3 length is 13 residues. V lost 6 bases, J lost 6 bases, and 12 bases lay in between. Written as DNA, the CDR3 is TGTGCCAGCAGCACTTTAGGGGTAAACACCATATATTTT. Its translation is CASSTLGVNTIYF.

This chain uses TRBV3-1 (or the pseudogene TRBV3-2) with TRBJ1-1, with D tentatively TRBD1 (5 bases). This CDR3 is 14 amino acids long. V gave up 5 bases and J gave up 8 bases, with 18 bases separating them. CDR1 and CDR2 from the germline V gene are LGHDT and YNNKEL (reference sequence). CDR3 nucleotides: TGTGCCAGCAGCTTCAAGGCGGGGGTGGCCGAAGCTTTCTTT. Translating gives CASSFKAGVAEAFF.

The chain has TRBV6-1 and TRBJ1-5, with TRBD1 matching 8 bases. Losses at the gene ends were 2 bases for V and 7 bases for J; bases not matched to a gene: 7. The CDR3 has 15 amino acids. Germline V gene sequence: CDR1 MNHNS, CDR2 SASEGT. CDR3 nucleotide sequence: TGTGCCAGCAGTGAAAGTCCAGGGGGCGACCAGCCCCAGCATTTT. Amino acids: CASSESPGGDQPQHF.

The chain has TRBV10-2 and TRBJ1-6; D remains ambiguous. Trimming took 3 bases from V and 0 from J, leaving 15 bases between them. Germline V lookup: CDR1 WSHSY, CDR2 SAAADI. The CDR3 is 18 amino acids. CDR3 amino acids: CASSDGSWESSYNSPLHF. In nucleotides, the CDR3 is TGCGCCAGCAGTGACGGCTCCTGGGAGAGCTCCTATAATTCACCCCTCCACTTT.